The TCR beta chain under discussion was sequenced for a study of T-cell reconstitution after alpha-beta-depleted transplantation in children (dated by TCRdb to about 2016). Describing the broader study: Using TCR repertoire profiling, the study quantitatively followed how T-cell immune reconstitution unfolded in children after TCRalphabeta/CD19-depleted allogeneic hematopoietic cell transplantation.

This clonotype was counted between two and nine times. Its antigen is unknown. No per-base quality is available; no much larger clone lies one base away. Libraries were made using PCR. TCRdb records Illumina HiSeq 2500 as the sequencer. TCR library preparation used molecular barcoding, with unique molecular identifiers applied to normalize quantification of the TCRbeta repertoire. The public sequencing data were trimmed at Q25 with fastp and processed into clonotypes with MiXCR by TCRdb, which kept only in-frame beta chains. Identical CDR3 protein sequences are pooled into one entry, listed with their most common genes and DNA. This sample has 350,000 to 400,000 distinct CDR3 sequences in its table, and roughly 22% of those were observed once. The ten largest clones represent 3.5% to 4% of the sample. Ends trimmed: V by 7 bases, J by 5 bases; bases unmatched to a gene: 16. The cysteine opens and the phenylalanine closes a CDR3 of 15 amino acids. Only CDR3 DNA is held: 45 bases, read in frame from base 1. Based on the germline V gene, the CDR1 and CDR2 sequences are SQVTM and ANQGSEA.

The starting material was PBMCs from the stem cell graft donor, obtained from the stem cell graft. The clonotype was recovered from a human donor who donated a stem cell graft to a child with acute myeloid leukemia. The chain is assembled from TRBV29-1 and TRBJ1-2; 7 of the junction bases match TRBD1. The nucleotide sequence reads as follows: TGCAGCGCCCCAGGGGGAGGGTGGAACGGTTATGGCTACACCTTC. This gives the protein CSAPGGGWNGYGYTF.